These T cell receptor beta chains were read from a single sample in a study of cytomegalovirus exposure and HLA in healthy donors. Using immunoSEQ multiplex PCR, the repertoire was profiled, and TCRdb retains in-frame clones only, with some absent. The sample holds 150,000 to 200,000 clones, roughly 91% seen once. Material: PBMCs. All receptors derive from a woman aged 18-30 years in good health and CMV-seropositive. The CDR3 runs from the conserved cysteine through the conserved F or W. D genes are given only for firm matches. Rows may omit the clone size; those that give it use once, few, many or a size class.

j_call	clone_size	v_call	d_call	cdr3_aa	cdr3_nt
TRBJ2-1	.	TRBV28	TRBD1	CATRGTGSYNEQFF	TGTGCCACCCGGGGGACAGGGAGCTACAATGAGCAGTTCTTC
TRBJ1-2	few	TRBV5-1	.	CASSQTVNYGYTF	TGCGCCAGCAGCCAGACAGTTAACTATGGCTACACCTTC
TRBJ1-3	.	TRBV6-5	.	CASSYDLSSGNTIYF	TGTGCCAGCAGTTACGACTTATCCTCTGGAAACACCATATATTTT
TRBJ2-3	.	TRBV28	TRBD2	CASTGLAGVPDTQYF	TGTGCCAGCACGGGGCTAGCGGGAGTCCCAGATACGCAGTATTTT
TRBJ2-2	.	TRBV5-6	TRBD2	CASSLTSGRTGELFF	TGTGCCAGCAGCTTGACTAGCGGGAGAACCGGGGAGCTGTTTTTT
TRBJ1-2	.	TRBV10-3	.	CAISEVLGREASGYTF	TGTGCCATCAGTGAAGTGCTCGGCAGGGAGGCGAGTGGCTACACCTTC
TRBJ1-3	.	TRBV28	TRBD1	CASSGGQVNLIGNTIYF	TGTGCCAGCAGTGGGGGACAGGTGAATCTTATAGGAAACACCATATATTTT
TRBJ1-2	.	TRBV5-6	TRBD1	CASRLTGPGYGYTF	TGTGCCAGCAGGTTGACAGGGCCGGGCTATGGCTACACCTTC
TRBJ1-1	.	TRBV2	.	CASGEVVAFF	TGTGCCAGCGGAGAGGTTGTTGCTTTCTTT
TRBJ1-4	.	TRBV6-1	TRBD1	CASSDRGLEKLFF	TGTGCCAGCAGTGACAGGGGGCTCGAAAAACTGTTTTTT
TRBJ1-5	.	TRBV19	.	CASSIYRAGNQPQHF	TGTGCCAGTAGTATCTATAGAGCGGGCAATCAGCCCCAGCATTTT
TRBJ2-7	.	TRBV7-2	.	CASSRGDKIYEQYF	TGTGCCAGCAGCCGTGGGGACAAAATCTACGAGCAGTACTTC
TRBJ2-5	.	TRBV2	TRBD2	CASRKSGGAQETQYF	TGTGCCAGCAGGAAGAGCGGGGGGGCCCAAGAGACCCAGTACTTC
TRBJ1-3	.	TRBV7-2	TRBD1	CASSEGTGVDTIYF	TGTGCCAGCAGCGAAGGGACAGGGGTTGACACCATATATTTT
TRBJ2-1	.	TRBV5-5	TRBD2	CASSHGLAGSPYNEQFF	TGTGCCAGCAGTCATGGACTAGCGGGATCACCTTACAATGAGCAGTTCTTC
TRBJ2-1	.	TRBV9	TRBD2	CASSVRLAAYNEQFF	TGTGCCAGCAGCGTAAGGCTAGCGGCCTACAATGAGCAGTTCTTC
TRBJ2-5	.	TRBV18	.	CASSPGRKETQYF	TGTGCCAGCTCACCGGGGAGAAAAGAGACCCAGTACTTC
TRBJ1-5	.	TRBV6-1	.	CASSESSANSNQPQHF	TGTGCCAGCAGTGAGAGTTCAGCGAATAGCAATCAGCCCCAGCATTTT
TRBJ2-1	.	TRBV25-1	.	CASSAGSGWNEQFF	TGTGCCAGCAGTGCGGGGAGCGGGTGGAATGAGCAGTTCTTC
TRBJ2-7	.	TRBV10-3	.	CAISGADIPYEQYF	TGTGCCATCAGTGGGGCCGATATACCCTACGAGCAGTACTTC
TRBJ2-7	.	TRBV18	TRBD2	CASSPPREGSYEQYF	TGTGCCAGCTCACCACCGCGGGAGGGGTCCTACGAGCAGTACTTC
TRBJ1-5	.	TRBV11-2	.	CASSLGSQGNQPQHF	TGTGCCAGCAGCTTAGGGAGCCAGGGTAACCAGCCCCAGCATTTT
TRBJ1-5	.	TRBV5-6	TRBD1	CASSSGTANQPQHF	TGTGCCAGCAGCTCCGGGACAGCTAATCAGCCCCAGCATTTT
TRBJ1-1	.	TRBV6-6	.	CASRRESTEAFF	TGTGCCAGCAGACGGGAGAGCACTGAAGCTTTCTTT
TRBJ1-1	.	TRBV5-1	TRBD1	CASSVDRVGYTEAFF	TGCGCCAGCAGCGTGGACAGGGTCGGATACACTGAAGCTTTCTTT
TRBJ2-1	.	TRBV6-1	.	CATQSTVGGLNEQFF	TGTGCCACTCAGTCCACCGTAGGGGGTCTCAATGAGCAGTTCTTC
TRBJ2-1	.	TRBV18	.	CASSPISSANNEQFF	TGTGCCAGCTCACCAATTAGTAGCGCCAACAATGAGCAGTTCTTC
TRBJ2-1	.	TRBV7-2	.	CASSPPTSYNEQFF	TGTGCCAGCAGTCCCCCCACTAGCTACAATGAGCAGTTCTTC
TRBJ2-4	.	TRBV5-6	.	CASSLGQDVQYF	TGTGCCAGCAGCTTGGGCCAGGATGTTCAGTACTTC
TRBJ1-1	.	TRBV29-1	.	CSVKQGKLNTEAFF	TGCAGCGTGAAGCAGGGGAAATTGAACACTGAAGCTTTCTTT
TRBJ1-5	.	TRBV7-9	.	CASSLGGGNNQPQHF	TGTGCCAGCAGCTTAGGGGGGGGGAACAATCAGCCCCAGCATTTT
TRBJ2-7	.	TRBV11-2	.	CASSLGVYEQYF	TGTGCCAGCAGCCTCGGGGTCTACGAGCAGTACTTC
TRBJ1-4	.	TRBV27	.	CASSLFRANEKLFF	TGTGCCAGCAGTTTATTCAGGGCTAATGAAAAACTGTTTTTT
TRBJ1-3	.	TRBV10-3	.	CAISEGGSGNTIYF	TGTGCCATCAGTGAGGGAGGCTCTGGAAACACCATATATTTT
TRBJ2-7	.	TRBV9	TRBD1	CASSSLPGQGFYEQYF	TGTGCCAGCAGCTCCCTACCGGGACAGGGCTTCTACGAGCAGTACTTC
TRBJ2-6	once	TRBV14	TRBD1	CASSPITGDAGANVLTF	TGTGCCAGCAGCCCAATTACAGGGGATGCTGGGGCCAACGTCCTGACTTTC
TRBJ2-7	once	TRBV19	.	CASRMVGGRTTYEQYF	TGTGCCAGTAGAATGGTTGGAGGACGTACCACCTACGAGCAGTACTTC
TRBJ2-7	.	TRBV6-4	.	CASIRVGASYEQYF	TGTGCCAGCATTCGGGTAGGGGCTTCCTACGAGCAGTACTTC
TRBJ2-7	once	TRBV2	TRBD2	CASRDLLLAGATYEQYF	TGTGCCAGCAGAGACCTACTACTAGCGGGAGCTACCTACGAGCAGTACTTC
TRBJ2-7	.	TRBV5-6	.	CASSSLRQLPYEQYF	TGTGCCAGCAGCTCCCTTCGACAGTTACCCTACGAGCAGTACTTC
TRBJ2-1	.	TRBV30	TRBD2	CAWSLLAEQFF	TGTGCCTGGAGTCTACTAGCGGAGCAGTTCTTC
TRBJ2-7	.	TRBV11-3	TRBD1	CASSPEDRGREQYF	TGTGCCAGCAGCCCCGAAGACAGGGGGCGCGAGCAGTACTTC
TRBJ2-7	.	TRBV5-1	.	CASSGTGIGYEQYF	TGCGCCAGCAGCGGCACAGGGATAGGCTACGAGCAGTACTTC
TRBJ2-3	.	TRBV7-9	.	CASSGTHTDTQYF	TGTGCCAGCAGCGGGACACACACAGATACGCAGTATTTT
TRBJ2-7	.	TRBV20-1	.	CSASRQVEQYF	TGCAGTGCTAGTCGGCAGGTCGAGCAGTACTTC
TRBJ2-5	.	TRBV4-1	.	CASSPRTQQETQYF	TGCGCCAGCAGCCCCCGGACTCAGCAAGAGACCCAGTACTTC
TRBJ2-1	few	TRBV11-3	.	CASSRSSYNEQFF	TGTGCCAGCAGCCGGAGCTCCTACAATGAGCAGTTCTTC
TRBJ2-3	once	TRBV7-9	TRBD2	CASSPSSGSSYTQYF	TGTGCCAGCAGCCCCTCTAGCGGGAGTTCGTATACGCAGTATTTT
TRBJ2-5	.	TRBV4-2	.	CASSQETAGETQYF	TGTGCCAGCAGCCAAGAAACCGCCGGGGAGACCCAGTACTTC
TRBJ1-2	.	TRBV6-5	TRBD1	CASSTGQGANYGYTF	TGTGCCAGCAGTACGGGACAGGGGGCTAACTATGGCTACACCTTC
TRBJ1-2	once	TRBV14	.	CASSQASSKRGYTF	TGTGCCAGCAGCCAAGCTTCGAGTAAGCGTGGCTACACCTTC
TRBJ1-5	.	TRBV19	.	CASSISGNQPQHF	TGTGCCAGTAGTATTTCGGGGAATCAGCCCCAGCATTTT
TRBJ2-5	.	TRBV27	TRBD1	CASSFRDRSSGTQYF	TGTGCCAGCAGTTTCCGGGACAGGTCAAGTGGGACCCAGTACTTC
TRBJ2-7	.	TRBV25-1	.	CASSVGGGSYEQYF	TGTGCCAGCAGTGTGGGTGGCGGATCCTACGAGCAGTACTTC
TRBJ2-2	.	TRBV30	TRBD2	CASGLAANTGELFF	TGTGCCTCCGGACTAGCGGCGAACACCGGGGAGCTGTTTTTT
TRBJ1-2	.	TRBV7-2	TRBD1	CASSLDRQGSGYTF	TGTGCCAGCAGCTTAGACCGACAGGGGAGCGGCTACACCTTC
TRBJ2-1	.	TRBV7-9	TRBD2	CASSLGLAGGQSYNEQFF	TGTGCCAGCAGCTTAGGACTAGCGGGAGGTCAGTCCTACAATGAGCAGTTCTTC
TRBJ1-5	.	TRBV27	TRBD1	CASSTYSGQRPEPQHF	TGTGCCAGCAGTACGTACTCGGGACAGCGTCCCGAGCCCCAGCATTTT